Listed below are T cell receptor beta chains from one sample, sequenced in a study of cytomegalovirus exposure and HLA in healthy donors. The protocol was immunoSEQ multiplex PCR, while the TCRdb copy is restricted to in-frame clones and leaves out a portion. This table has roughly 190,000 clones, 80% to 85% appearing once. Specimen: PBMCs. These receptors all stem from a middle-aged woman in good health and CMV-seronegative. CDR3s include the opening cysteine and the closing phenylalanine or tryptophan. The D gene is left open where the match is weak. Where a row states a size, it is once, few, many or the class of an expanded clone; other rows omit it.

>TRBJ2-5|.|TRBV6-1|TRBD1
TGTGCCAGCAGTGAGGGACAGCAAGAGACCCAGTACTTC
CASSEGQQETQYF
>TRBJ1-1|.|TRBV10-3|TRBD1
TGTGCCACCATACGGGACAGGTCGTCTCCGGAAGCTTTCTTT
CATIRDRSSPEAFF
>TRBJ1-4|.|TRBV6-6|.
TGTGCCAGCAGTTCGAGGGTAACTAATGAAAAACTGTTTTTT
CASSSRVTNEKLFF
>TRBJ2-7|few|TRBV5-4|.
TGTGCCAGCAGCAACCCCCGGGGAACCTACGAGCAGTACTTC
CASSNPRGTYEQYF
>TRBJ2-1|.|TRBV9|.
TGTGCCAGCAGCGTAGGGACTAATCTCAATGAGCAGTTCTTC
CASSVGTNLNEQFF
>TRBJ2-3|.|TRBV14|.
TGTGCCAGCAGCAAAGGACTCAGCACAGATACGCAGTATTTT
CASSKGLSTDTQYF
>TRBJ2-5|.|TRBV5-1|.
TGCGCCAGCGCCTGGGGTTCGGGGCAAGAGACCCAGTACTTC
CASAWGSGQETQYF
>TRBJ2-7|.|TRBV6-5|.
TGTGCCAGCAGTTCCAGAGGCGAGCAGTACTTC
CASSSRGEQYF
>TRBJ1-2|.|TRBV19|TRBD1
TGTGCCAGTAGTAGCCCCGGACAGGTCGGTGGCTACACCTTC
CASSSPGQVGGYTF
>TRBJ1-2|.|TRBV6-6|TRBD1
TGTGCCAGCAGTTACTCAGCGACAGGGACGTTTGCCTTC
CASSYSATGTFAF
>TRBJ2-5|once|TRBV11-3|TRBD1
TGTGCCAGCAGCTTAGAAAGGGGGCTAGAGACCCAGTACTTC
CASSLERGLETQYF
>TRBJ2-3|.|TRBV7-2|TRBD2
TGTGCCAGCAGCTTCTCATCTAGCGGGATGGCAGATACGCAGTATTTT
CASSFSSSGMADTQYF
>TRBJ2-1|few|TRBV18|.
TGTGCCAGCTCACCCCTGGACATCTACAATGAGCAGTTCTTC
CASSPLDIYNEQFF